The 8 T cell receptor beta chains listed next were all sequenced from one sample in a study of blood T cell repertoires in COVID-19. Clones were sequenced by immunoSEQ multiplex PCR, and TCRdb holds only the in-frame ones, with some missing. The sample includes about 400,000 clones, around nine tenths of them seen just once. Sequenced: peripheral blood. These receptors were obtained from a human donor in a cohort sampled during active COVID-19.

This rearrangement joins TRBV28 to TRBJ2-2; D possibly corresponds to TRBD2 (6 bases). V gave up 3 bases and J gave up 4 bases, with 12 bases separating them. CDR3 length equals 15 residues. The germline CDR1 and CDR2 sequences are MDHEN and SYDVKM. CDR3 bases: TGTGCCAGCAGTTTGTTCCGGGGGATCACCGGGGAGCTGTTTTTT. It encodes CASSLFRGITGELFF.

This chain connects TRBV6-5 to TRBJ1-5; 7 bases line up with TRBD1. CDR1 and CDR2 (germline): MNHEY, SVGAGI. This CDR3 has 15 amino acids. The J segment lost 2 bases and the V segment lost 7 bases, leaving 8 bases of the junction unmatched. CDR3 protein: CASTLTGTGNQPQHF. CDR3 DNA: TGTGCCAGCACCCTGACAGGGACGGGCAATCAGCCCCAGCATTTT.

The chain links TRBV3-1 (or the pseudogene TRBV3-2) to TRBJ1-1; D is uncertain. The V end lost 0 bases, the J end lost 6 bases, and 20 bases lay between the germline ends. Germline assignment: CDR1 LGHDT and CDR2 YNNKEL (reference sequence). The CDR3 runs to 17 residues. CDR3 in DNA: TGTGCCAGCAGCCAAGAGCCAGGCCCGATATCTAACGCTGAAGCTTTCTTT. Translated: CASSQEPGPISNAEAFF.

V usage is TRBV19 and J usage is TRBJ2-5, with a weak D call TRBD2 (6 bases). V dropped 5 bases and J dropped 5 bases, with 21 bases sitting between them. This CDR3 region has 16 residues. Looked up from germline, CDR1 is LNHDA and CDR2 is SQIVND (reference sequence). This CDR3 is CASSSGVAARAETQYF. CDR3 coding DNA: TGTGCCAGTAGTTCGGGGGTGGCGGCCCGGGCTGAGACCCAGTACTTC.

The chain is built from TRBV6-1 and TRBJ2-5; 11 bases fit TRBD2. Per germline, CDR1 MNHNS and CDR2 SASEGT. V lost 2 bases and J lost 5; bases outside the gene matches: 10. The CDR3 has 17 amino acids. CDR3 loop: CASSEFILAGDRETQYF. CDR3 nucleotide sequence: TGTGCCAGCAGTGAATTTATACTAGCGGGAGACCGGGAGACCCAGTACTTC.

The genes are TRBV6-6 and TRBJ1-4, with D possibly matching TRBD1 (5 bases). Trimming removed 4 bases from V and 6 bases from J, with 18 bases in between. This CDR3 has 16 amino acids. Looked up from germline, CDR1 is MNHNY and CDR2 is SVGAGI (reference sequence). The CDR3 is CASSSTEGPGHEKLFF. As DNA, the CDR3 is TGTGCCAGCAGTTCCACGGAGGGTCCAGGGCATGAAAAACTGTTTTTT.

The chain joins TRBV10-1 to TRBJ2-5; TRBD2 agrees at 12 bases. The CDR3 has 20 residues. Germline CDR1 WNHNN, CDR2 SYGVQD (reference sequence). Germline trimming cut 2 bases from V and 1 base from J; bases unmatched to any gene: 14. The CDR3 coding sequence is TGCGCCAGCAGTGAGCGGACAGCCTTCCCGACTAGCGGGGGCCAAGAGACCCAGTACTTC. Protein sequence: CASSERTAFPTSGGQETQYF.

This clone turned up a few times. The genes are TRBV9 and TRBJ1-6; D is ambiguous. The CDR3 covers 15 residues. V was trimmed by 4 bases and J by 7 bases, leaving 15 bases between them. The germline V gene has CDR1 SGDLS and CDR2 YYNGEE. The CDR3 reads CASSPYQTRNSPLHF. For the CDR3, the DNA is TGTGCCAGCAGCCCATATCAAACTAGGAATTCACCCCTCCACTTT.